This T cell receptor beta chain was documented in a study of T cells in Graves' hyperthyroidism and ophthalmopathy. RNA transcripts gave rise to amplified TCR beta CDR3 regions. HTBI primers drove first-round RT-PCR of the TCR CDR3. TCRdb re-called the multiplex PCR reads through MiXCR, storing one row per CDR3 protein. The sample includes hundreds of thousands of distinct CDR3 sequences, 35% to 40% of them seen just once. This clonotype has ten or more counts. The clonotype originates from a man in his late teens or twenties with Graves' hyperthyroidism. The sample consisted of blood.

This CDR3 reads CASSLGEGHQPQHF. The CDR3 coding sequence is TGTGCCAGCAGTTTGGGCGAAGGGCATCAGCCCCAGCATTTT. The rearrangement links TRBV12-3 or TRBV12-4 to TRBJ1-5; unclear D gene. Trimming removed 3 bases from V and 5 bases from J, with 11 bases in between. CDR3 length: 14 amino acids.